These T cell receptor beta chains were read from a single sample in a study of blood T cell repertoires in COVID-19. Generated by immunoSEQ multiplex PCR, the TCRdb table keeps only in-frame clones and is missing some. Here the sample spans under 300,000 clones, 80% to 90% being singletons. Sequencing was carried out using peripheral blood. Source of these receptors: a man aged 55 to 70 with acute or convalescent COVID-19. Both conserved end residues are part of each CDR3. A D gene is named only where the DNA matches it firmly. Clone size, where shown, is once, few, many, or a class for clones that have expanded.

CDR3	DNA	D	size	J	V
CASSARQGSPEQFF	TGTGCCAGCAGCGCAAGACAGGGCTCTCCGGAGCAGTTCTTC	TRBD1	NA	TRBJ2-1	TRBV7-2
CASSPPGQGTEQYF	TGTGCCAGCAGCCCTCCGGGACAGGGTACAGAGCAGTACTTC	TRBD1	NA	TRBJ2-7	TRBV28
CATSQGARYEQYF	TGTGCCACCTCACAGGGGGCGCGGTACGAGCAGTACTTC	TRBD1	NA	TRBJ2-7	TRBV6-5
CASSQNMNTGELFF	TGCGCCAGCAGCCAAAACATGAACACCGGGGAGCTGTTTTTT	NA	NA	TRBJ2-2	TRBV4-3
CASSVTGEPYEQYF	TGTGCCAGCAGCGTAACAGGCGAACCCTACGAGCAGTACTTC	NA	NA	TRBJ2-7	TRBV9
CASSEYSGQGGYEQYF	TGTGCCAGCAGCGAATATTCGGGACAGGGTGGATACGAGCAGTACTTC	TRBD1	NA	TRBJ2-7	TRBV7-9
CASSTDRDGPYEQYF	TGCGCCAGCAGCACCGACAGGGATGGACCCTACGAGCAGTACTTC	TRBD1	NA	TRBJ2-7	TRBV5-1
CAWRARGTGIYEQYF	TGTGCCTGGAGGGCCCGTGGGACAGGGATATACGAGCAGTACTTC	TRBD1	NA	TRBJ2-7	TRBV30
CASTLVAGMGTEAFF	TGTGCCAGCACCCTGGTAGCAGGGATGGGCACTGAAGCTTTCTTT	NA	NA	TRBJ1-1	TRBV28
CASSLRGGPTNEKLFF	TGTGCCAGCAGCTTGAGGGGGGGCCCAACTAATGAAAAACTGTTTTTT	NA	NA	TRBJ1-4	TRBV7-9
CASSYSTGADQPQHF	TGTGCCAGCAGTTACTCAACAGGGGCCGATCAGCCCCAGCATTTT	TRBD1	NA	TRBJ1-5	TRBV6-5
CASSQDRGNGELFF	TGTGCCAGCAGCCAAGATCGGGGGAACGGGGAGCTGTTTTTT	NA	NA	TRBJ2-2	TRBV4-2
CASSQRRQYQETQYF	TGTGCCAGCAGCCAACGAAGACAGTACCAAGAGACCCAGTACTTC	NA	few	TRBJ2-5	TRBV3-1/TRBV3-2
CASSSTSGNTGELFF	TGTGCCAGCAGCTCCACTAGCGGCAACACCGGGGAGCTGTTTTTT	TRBD2	NA	TRBJ2-2	TRBV7-9
CSVIQRVAGGGYEQYF	TGCAGCGTTATCCAACGGGTGGCGGGAGGTGGATACGAGCAGTACTTC	TRBD2	NA	TRBJ2-7	TRBV29-1
CASSEWQPGGYTF	TGTGCCAGCAGTGAGTGGCAGCCGGGAGGCTACACCTTC	NA	NA	TRBJ1-2	TRBV25-1
CASSQDGGSSGNTIYF	TGTGCCAGCAGCCAAGATGGAGGGAGCTCTGGAAACACCATATATTTT	NA	NA	TRBJ1-3	TRBV3-1/TRBV3-2
CASSRGEKLFF	TGTGCCAGCAGCCGAGGGGAAAAACTGTTTTTT	NA	NA	TRBJ1-4	TRBV6-2/TRBV6-3
CSVSGQGNYGYTF	TGCAGCGTCTCCGGACAGGGGAACTATGGCTACACCTTC	TRBD1	once	TRBJ1-2	TRBV29-1
CASSQGQTNYGYTF	TGCGCCAGCAGCCAGGGACAGACGAACTATGGCTACACCTTC	TRBD1	NA	TRBJ1-2	TRBV5-1
CASSNGQGDGYTF	TGTGCCAGTAGTAACGGACAGGGAGATGGCTACACCTTC	TRBD1	once	TRBJ1-2	TRBV19
CASSSLYEQYF	TGTGCCAGCAGTTCACTCTACGAGCAGTACTTC	NA	NA	TRBJ2-7	TRBV11-2